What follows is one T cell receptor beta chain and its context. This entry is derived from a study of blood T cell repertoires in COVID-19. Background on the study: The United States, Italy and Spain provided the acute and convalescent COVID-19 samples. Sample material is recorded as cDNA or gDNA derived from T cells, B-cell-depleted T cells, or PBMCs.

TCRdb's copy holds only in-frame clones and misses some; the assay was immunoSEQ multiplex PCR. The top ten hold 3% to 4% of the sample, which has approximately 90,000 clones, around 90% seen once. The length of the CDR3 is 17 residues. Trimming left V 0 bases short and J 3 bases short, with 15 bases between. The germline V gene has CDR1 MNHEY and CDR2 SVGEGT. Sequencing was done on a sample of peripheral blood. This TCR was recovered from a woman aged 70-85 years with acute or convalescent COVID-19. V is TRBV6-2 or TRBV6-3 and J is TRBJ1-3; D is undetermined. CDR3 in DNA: TGTGCCAGCAGTTACTCGAGGGTGACGGAAGGTGGAAACACCATATATTTT. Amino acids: CASSYSRVTEGGNTIYF.